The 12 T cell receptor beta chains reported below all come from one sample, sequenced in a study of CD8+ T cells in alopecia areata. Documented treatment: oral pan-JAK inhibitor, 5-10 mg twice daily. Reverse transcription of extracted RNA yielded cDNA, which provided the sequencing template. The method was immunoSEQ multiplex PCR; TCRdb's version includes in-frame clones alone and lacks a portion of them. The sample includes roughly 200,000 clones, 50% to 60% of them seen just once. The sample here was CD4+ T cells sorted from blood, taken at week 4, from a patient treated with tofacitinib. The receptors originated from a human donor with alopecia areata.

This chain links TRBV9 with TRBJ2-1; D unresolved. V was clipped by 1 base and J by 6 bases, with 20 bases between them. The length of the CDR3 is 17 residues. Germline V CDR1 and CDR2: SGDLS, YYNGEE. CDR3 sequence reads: CASSVQSSPYYSNEQFF. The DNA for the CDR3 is TGTGCCAGCAGCGTACAGAGTAGCCCTTACTATTCCAATGAGCAGTTCTTC.

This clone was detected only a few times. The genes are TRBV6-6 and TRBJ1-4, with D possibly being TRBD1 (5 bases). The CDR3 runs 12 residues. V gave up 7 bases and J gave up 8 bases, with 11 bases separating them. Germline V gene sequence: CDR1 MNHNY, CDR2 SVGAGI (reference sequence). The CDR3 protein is CASTMWGEKLFF. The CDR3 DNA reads TGTGCCAGCACGATGTGGGGCGAAAAACTGTTTTTT.

CDR3 coding DNA: TGTGCCACCAGCAGGCCCGGGACCACGGATGAGCAGTTCTTC. It is translated as CATSRPGTTDEQFF. The rearrangement joins TRBV15 to TRBJ2-1; D is tentatively TRBD1 or TRBD2 (5 bases each). Trimming shortened V by 3 bases and J by 8 bases, and 14 bases separated the two germline ends. The CDR3 covers 14 residues. CDR1 LNHNV and CDR2 YYDKDF come from the germline V gene (reference sequence). Variable domain in full (rest from reference TRBV15 and TRBJ2-1): DAMVIQNPRYQVTQFGKPVTLSCSQTLNHNVMYWYQQKSSQAPKLLFHYYDKDFNNEADTPDNFQSRRPNTSFCFLDIRSPGLGDTAMYLCATSRPGTTDEQFFGPGTRLTVL.

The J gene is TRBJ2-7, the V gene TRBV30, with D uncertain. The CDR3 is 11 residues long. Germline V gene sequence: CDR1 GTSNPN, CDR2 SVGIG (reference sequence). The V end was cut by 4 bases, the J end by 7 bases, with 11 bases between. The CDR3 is CAWNANEEQYF. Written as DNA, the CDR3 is TGTGCCTGGAATGCTAACGAGGAGCAGTACTTC.

Here the CDR3 DNA reads TGTGCCAGCAGTGACTGGGGGATCACTAGCACAGATACGCAGTATTTT. Protein: CASSDWGITSTDTQYF. V is TRBV2 and J is TRBJ2-3, with D perhaps matching TRBD1 or TRBD2 (5 bases each). V shed 3 bases and J shed 0 bases, with 13 bases lying between them. This CDR3 is 16 amino acids long. Germline loops: CDR1 SNHLY, CDR2 FYNNEI.

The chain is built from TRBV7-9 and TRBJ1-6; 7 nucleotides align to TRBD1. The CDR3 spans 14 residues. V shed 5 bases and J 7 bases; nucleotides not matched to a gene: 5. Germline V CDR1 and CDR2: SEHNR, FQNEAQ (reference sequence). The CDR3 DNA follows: TGTGCCAGCAGCCGACAGGGAGGAAATTCACCCCTCCACTTT. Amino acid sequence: CASSRQGGNSPLHF.

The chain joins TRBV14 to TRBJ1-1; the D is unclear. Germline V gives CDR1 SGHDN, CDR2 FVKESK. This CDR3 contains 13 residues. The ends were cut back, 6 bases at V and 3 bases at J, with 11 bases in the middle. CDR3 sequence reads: CASSRDYHTEAFF. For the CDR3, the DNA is TGTGCCAGCAGTCGAGACTACCACACTGAAGCTTTCTTT.

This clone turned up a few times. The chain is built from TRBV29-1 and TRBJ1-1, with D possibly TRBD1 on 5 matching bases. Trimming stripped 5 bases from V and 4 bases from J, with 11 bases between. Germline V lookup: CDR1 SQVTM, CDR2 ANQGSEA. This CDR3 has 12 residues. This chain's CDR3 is CSVNPGITEAFF. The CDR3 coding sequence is TGCAGCGTTAACCCAGGGATCACTGAAGCTTTCTTT.

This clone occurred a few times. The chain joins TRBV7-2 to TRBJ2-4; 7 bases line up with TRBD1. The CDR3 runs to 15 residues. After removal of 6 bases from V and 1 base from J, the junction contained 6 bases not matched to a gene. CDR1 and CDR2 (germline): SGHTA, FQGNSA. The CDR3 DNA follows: TGTGCCAGCAGGACAGGGAGTGGGGCCAAAAACATTCAGTACTTC. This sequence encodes CASRTGSGAKNIQYF. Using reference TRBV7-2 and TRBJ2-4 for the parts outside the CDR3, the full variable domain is GAGVSQSPSNKVTEKGKDVELRCDPISGHTALYWYRQSLGQGLEFLIYFQGNSAPDKSGLPSDRFSAERTGGSVSTLTIQRTQQEDSAVYLCASRTGSGAKNIQYFGAGTRLSVL.

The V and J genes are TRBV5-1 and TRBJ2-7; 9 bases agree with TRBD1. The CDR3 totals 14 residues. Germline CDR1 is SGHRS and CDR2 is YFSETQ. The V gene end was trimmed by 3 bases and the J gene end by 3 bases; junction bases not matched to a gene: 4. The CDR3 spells CASSSGTGLYEQYF. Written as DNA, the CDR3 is TGCGCCAGCAGCTCCGGGACAGGGCTCTACGAGCAGTACTTC.

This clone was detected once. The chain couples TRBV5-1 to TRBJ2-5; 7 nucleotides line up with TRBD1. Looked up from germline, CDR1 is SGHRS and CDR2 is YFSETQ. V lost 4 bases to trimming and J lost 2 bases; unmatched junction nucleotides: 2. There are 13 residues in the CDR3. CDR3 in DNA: TGCGCCAGCAGCCCCAGGGGGCAAGAGACCCAGTACTTC. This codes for CASSPRGQETQYF. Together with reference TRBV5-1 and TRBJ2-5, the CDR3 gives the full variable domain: KAGVTQTPRYLIKTRGQQVTLSCSPISGHRSVSWYQQTPGQGLQFLFEYFSETQRNKGNFPGRFSGRQFSNSRSEMNVSTLELGDSALYLCASSPRGQETQYFGPGTRLLVL.

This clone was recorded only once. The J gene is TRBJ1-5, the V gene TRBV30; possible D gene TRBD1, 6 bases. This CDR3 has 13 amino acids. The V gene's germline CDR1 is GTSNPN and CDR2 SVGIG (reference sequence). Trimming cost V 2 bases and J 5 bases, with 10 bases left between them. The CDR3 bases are TGTGCCTGGAGTAACAGGGAGGATCAGCCCCAGCATTTT. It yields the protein CAWSNREDQPQHF.